This T cell receptor beta chain was captured by sequencing in a study of cytotoxic CD8 clonotypes in ibrutinib-treated CLL. This CDR3 has 14 amino acids. Per the germline V gene, CDR1 is SGHRS and CDR2 is YFSETQ. Trimming cost V 6 bases and J 0 bases, with 11 bases left between them. As concerns this clone: Its specificity is not known.

The assay was immunoSEQ multiplex PCR, and TCRdb's table has in-frame clones only and misses some. The sample lists around 130,000 clones, 80% to 90% occurring once. Study-level points and caveats: With treatment, public clonotypes, which were uncommon, either contracted or remained stable.

The TCR comes from a human donor with chronic lymphocytic leukemia. J is TRBJ2-3 and V is TRBV5-1; D is ambiguous. This sample comprised PBMCs, obtained after 24 months of ibrutinib treatment. The CDR3 DNA reads as TGCGCCAGCACCGGTGGGCTAAGCACAGATACGCAGTATTTT. It yields the protein CASTGGLSTDTQYF.